This T cell receptor (beta chain) appears in the sequencing data of a study of blood T cell repertoires in COVID-19 (dated by TCRdb to about 2020). In the study overall: Samples from collaborators originated in the United States, Italy and Spain and spanned both the acute and convalescent phases of COVID-19. The prospective study material was composed of cDNA or gDNA derived from T cells, B-cell-depleted T cells, or PBMCs. Deeply sampled blood TCRbeta repertoires from subjects exposed to, actively infected with, or recovered from COVID-19 were included in the dataset. The repertoires were made available in a free public database intended to serve as a resource for research on the immune response to SARS-CoV-2. Samples came from the ongoing ImmuneRACE study (first 160 participants) plus 1,254 subjects from 6 global collaborators. The sample metadata nearly always contained a de-identified subject ID, COVID-19 status, age in years and sex. Where available, HLA class I and class II types were taken from metadata supplied by the sample provider and were not determined by assay-based typing. The paper's findings and limits, for the study overall: How much clinical and demographic metadata was included differed by source and by participant, and the metadata was provided uncurated.

TCRbeta CDR3 regions were amplified from genomic DNA using the immunoSEQ Assay, a bias-controlled multiplex PCR. Under the source paper's analysis protocol: The number of nucleated cells in each sample was estimated from the amplification of reference gene primers within the assay. To quantify the absolute abundance of each unique TCRbeta CDR3 rearrangement, sequence reads were collapsed and filtered. For each sample, productive Simpson clonality was calculated as the square root of Simpson's diversity index across productive rearrangements. TCRdb took over this immuneACCESS table, retaining in-frame rearrangements with V and J assigned. Such tables are incomplete; in checked studies, under half of the missing clones stem from an unresolved V gene, and the remainder is unexplained. The V and J calls and clone size come from that table; D and trimming were worked out from the DNA. In this sample the table shows about 75,000 clones, around 90% of which occur a single time. Jointly, the top ten make up approximately 20% of the sample.

Whole blood was collected in K2EDTA tubes by collaborating institutions according to the institutions' own protocols. For TCRbeta analysis, collaborator samples were shipped as frozen whole blood, as isolated PBMCs, or as DNA extracted from either sample type. The germline V gene yields SGHVS for CDR1 and FQNEAQ for CDR2. V is reduced by 2 bases and J by 3 bases, leaving a spacing of 22 bases between them. The CDR3 contains 18 residues, cysteine and phenylalanine counted. The sequence is cut down to CDR3 DNA, 54 bases in frame from base 1. For this clone: The target of this receptor is not known. No much larger clonotype is one base removed from it; base qualities were not supplied.

The sequence is built from TRBV7-8 and TRBJ1-2, and possibly TRBD1, on 5 matching bases. This clonotype originated in a human donor in a cohort sampled during active COVID-19. Sequencing used peripheral blood. Here the CDR3 is given as CASSLYSSRDSRDYGYTF. The DNA is TGTGCCAGCAGCTTATATAGCAGCCGGGACTCCCGGGACTATGGCTACACCTTC. Full variable domain (CDR3 extended with the reference TRBV7-8 and TRBJ1-2 proteins): GAGVSQSPRYKVAKRGQDVALRCDPISGHVSLFWYQQALGQGPEFLTYFQNEAQLDKSGLPSDRFFAERPEGSVSTLKIQRTQQEDSAVYLCASSLYSSRDSRDYGYTFGSGTRLTVV.